The clone carrying this T cell receptor beta chain was recorded only once. Splitting the CD4+ cells yielded a CD45RA+ naive subset and a CD45RA-negative memory subset. TCRdb keeps only in-frame clones here, not all; method: immunoSEQ multiplex PCR. The sample consists of millions of clones, about 92% of them appearing once. This sample is drawn from a study of shared clonotypes between healthy human individuals. CDR3 length equals 13 residues. Trimming removed 0 bases at V and 5 bases at J, with 8 bases between. In germline, CDR1 is LNHNV, CDR2 YYDKDF (reference sequence). The J gene is TRBJ2-7, the V gene TRBV15; D is unclear. This TCR was recovered from a man between 18 and 29 years old in good health. The sequencing input was naive CD4+ T cells sorted from blood. The subset was: CD45RA+ positively selected. The CDR3 loop reads CATSRDLGNEQYF. The CDR3 DNA reads as TGTGCCACCAGCAGAGATCTGGGCAACGAGCAGTACTTC.